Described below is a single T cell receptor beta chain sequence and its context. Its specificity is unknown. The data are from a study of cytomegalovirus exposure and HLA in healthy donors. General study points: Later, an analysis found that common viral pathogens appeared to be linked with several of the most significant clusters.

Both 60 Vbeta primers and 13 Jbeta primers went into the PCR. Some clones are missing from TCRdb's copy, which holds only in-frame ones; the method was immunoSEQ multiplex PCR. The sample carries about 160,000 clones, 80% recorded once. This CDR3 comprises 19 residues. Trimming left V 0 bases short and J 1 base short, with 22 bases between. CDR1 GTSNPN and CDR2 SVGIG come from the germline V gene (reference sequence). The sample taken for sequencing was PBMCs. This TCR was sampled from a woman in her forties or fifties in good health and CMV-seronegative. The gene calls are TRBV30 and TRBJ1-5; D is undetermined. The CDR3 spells CAWSVLPNYSPNSNQPQHF. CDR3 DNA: TGTGCCTGGAGTGTACTGCCGAATTATTCACCAAACAGCAATCAGCCCCAGCATTTT. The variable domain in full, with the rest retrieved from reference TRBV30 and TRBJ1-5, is SQTIHQWPATLVQPVGSPLSLECTVEGTSNPNLYWYRQAAGRGLQLLFYSVGIGQISSEVPQNLSASRPQDRQFILSSKKLLLSDSGFYLCAWSVLPNYSPNSNQPQHFGDGTRLSIL.